One T cell receptor (beta chain) is described in this entry. These data belong to a study of response to subunit inactivated influenza vaccine. Losses at the gene ends were 4 bases for V and 7 bases for J; bases not matched to a gene: 6. The CDR3 runs 15 residues. Germline V gene sequence: CDR1 SGHRS, CDR2 YFSETQ. TCRdb reprocessed the RT-PCR reads with MiXCR, giving one entry per CDR3 protein. Of more than 500,000 distinct CDR3 sequences detected, over 9% appear once; the ten largest clones hold approximately 9.9%. This sample also belongs to another study, concerning T cells expressing NK-cell markers. That source notes: TCR beta cDNA was made by 5'RACE template switching with UMIs. Dominant NKG2C+ clonotypes in a handful of donors made up about 1.0-7.5% of CD8+ T cells.

This receptor was identified in a man between 50 and 59 years old who received an inactivated influenza vaccine. This specimen consisted of PBMCs from blood, obtained on the day of vaccination. This chain connects TRBV5-1 to TRBJ1-4; TRBD1 aligns across 11 bases. CDR3 sequence (DNA): TGCGCCAGCAGCCCCCGGACAGGGGGCCGTGAAAAACTGTTTTTT. As protein: CASSPRTGGREKLFF.